What follows are 9 T cell receptor beta chains derived from one specimen sequenced in a study of blood T cell repertoires in COVID-19. Here immunoSEQ multiplex PCR was the method, and the copy in TCRdb shows in-frame clones only, minus some. The sample includes around 170,000 clones, around 67% of them seen just once. The sequenced sample was peripheral blood. Receptor source: a woman older than 75 with acute or convalescent COVID-19.

The genes are TRBV10-1 and TRBJ2-5, with TRBD2 matching 10 bases. The CDR3 loop spans 13 amino acids. CDR1 WNHNN and CDR2 SYGVQD come from the germline V gene (reference sequence). J was trimmed by 9 bases and V by 7 bases; bases with no gene match: 8. In nucleotides, the CDR3 is TGCGCCAGCAATTCGGGAAGCGGGAGGGCCCAGTACTTC. Protein product: CASNSGSGRAQYF.

This clone was picked up a small number of times. The chain employs TRBV7-8 and TRBJ2-7; D is unresolved. Between the trimmed V and J ends, which lost 3 bases and 3 bases, there was a span of 9 bases. CDR3 size: 13 residues. Germline assignment: CDR1 SGHVS and CDR2 FQNEAQ. CDR3 in amino acids: CASSFLTGYEQYF. CDR3 coding DNA: TGTGCCAGCAGCTTTTTGACTGGCTACGAGCAGTACTTC.

This chain uses TRBV2 with TRBJ1-5; D is perhaps TRBD1 (6 bases). Germline CDR1 SNHLY, CDR2 FYNNEI. This CDR3 region has 12 residues. V shed 4 bases and J shed 6 bases, with 7 bases lying between them. CDR3 DNA sequence: TGTGCCAGCAGTGGGGGGCTTCAGCCCCAGCATTTT. Translating it yields CASSGGLQPQHF.

V usage is TRBV7-2 and J usage is TRBJ2-4; D possibly corresponds to TRBD2 (5 bases). Trimming shortened V by 1 base and J by 4 bases, and 20 bases separated the two germline ends. The CDR3 runs to 18 residues. The germline V gene has CDR1 SGHTA and CDR2 FQGNSA. The CDR3 coding sequence is TGTGCCAGCAGCTTAGGTCGTCGGGGTGGCCTAGGAAAAAACATTCAGTACTTC. This translates into CASSLGRRGGLGKNIQYF.

The chain couples TRBV5-5 to TRBJ2-5, with 8 nucleotides matching TRBD2. In germline, CDR1 is SGHKS, CDR2 YYEKEE (reference sequence). The CDR3 totals 14 residues. After removal of 1 base from V and 3 bases from J, the junction contained 2 bases not matched to a gene. CDR3 loop: CASSLSSGKETQYF. The DNA for the CDR3 is TGTGCCAGCAGCTTGAGTAGCGGGAAAGAGACCCAGTACTTC.

DNA of the CDR3: TGTGCCAGCAGCGCTCTCGCCGGAGGGAACACCGGGGAGCTGTTTTTT. It is translated as CASSALAGGNTGELFF. This chain links TRBV7-3 with TRBJ2-2, with D possibly matching TRBD2 (5 bases). Trimming stripped 5 bases from V and 1 base from J, with 14 bases between. Germline CDR1 and CDR2: SGHTA and FQGTGA. The CDR3 is 16 residues long.

The chain joins TRBV28 to TRBJ2-5, with 8 bases matching TRBD1. Germline V CDR1 and CDR2: MDHEN, SYDVKM. With V trimmed by 5 bases and J by 4 bases, 9 bases remained unmatched. The CDR3 sequence is 15 residues long. The CDR3 nucleotides are TGTGCCAGCAGTAGGGAGACAGGGGTACGAGAGACCCAGTACTTC. Translating gives CASSRETGVRETQYF.

The chain uses TRBV5-5 and TRBJ2-6, with TRBD1 as a possible D gene (5 bases). In germline, CDR1 is SGHKS, CDR2 YYEKEE (reference sequence). Trimming stripped 0 bases from V and 2 bases from J, with 12 bases between. This CDR3 contains 17 residues. CDR3 sequence (DNA): TGTGCCAGCAGCTTGGTAGCCAGGGAAGCTGGGGCCAACGTCCTGACTTTC. Translated: CASSLVAREAGANVLTF.

Details on this clone: Other DNA sequences of this sample code for an identical CDR3. The chain joins TRBV2 to TRBJ1-5, with 7 bases that match TRBD1. This CDR3 contains 14 residues. Germline lookup yields CDR1 SNHLY and CDR2 FYNNEI. V shed 3 bases, J shed 1 base, and the junction held 0 bases outside the gene matches. The CDR3 loop reads CASSEGQSNQPQHF. CDR3 nucleotide sequence: TGTGCCAGCAGTGAGGGACAGAGCAATCAGCCCCAGCATTTT. Full variable domain (missing parts from reference TRBV2 and TRBJ1-5): EPEVTQTPSHQVTQMGQEVILRCVPISNHLYFYWYRQILGQKVEFLVSFYNNEISEKSEIFDDQFSVERPDGSNFTLKIRSTKLEDSAMYFCASSEGQSNQPQHFGDGTRLSIL.